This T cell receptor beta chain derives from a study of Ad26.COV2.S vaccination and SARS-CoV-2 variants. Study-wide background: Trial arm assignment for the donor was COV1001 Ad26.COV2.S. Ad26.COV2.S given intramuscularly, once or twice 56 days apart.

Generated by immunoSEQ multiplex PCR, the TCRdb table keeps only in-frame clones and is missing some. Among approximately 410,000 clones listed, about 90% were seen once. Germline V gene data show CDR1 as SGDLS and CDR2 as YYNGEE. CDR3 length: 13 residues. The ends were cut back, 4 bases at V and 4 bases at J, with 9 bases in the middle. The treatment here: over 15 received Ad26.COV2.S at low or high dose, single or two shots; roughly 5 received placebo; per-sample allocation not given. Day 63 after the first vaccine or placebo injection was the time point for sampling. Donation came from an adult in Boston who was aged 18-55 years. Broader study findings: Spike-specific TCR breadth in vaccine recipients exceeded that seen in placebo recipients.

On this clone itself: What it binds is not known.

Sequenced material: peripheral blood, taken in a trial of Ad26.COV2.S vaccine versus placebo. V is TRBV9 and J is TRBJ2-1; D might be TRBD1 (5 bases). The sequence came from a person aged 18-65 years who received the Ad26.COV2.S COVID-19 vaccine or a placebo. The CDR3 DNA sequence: TGTGCCAGCAGCCGACAGCTATACAATGAGCAGTTCTTC. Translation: CASSRQLYNEQFF. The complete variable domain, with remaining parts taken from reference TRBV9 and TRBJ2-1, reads DSGVTQTPKHLITATGQRVTLRCSPRSGDLSVYWYQQSLDQGLQFLIQYYNGEERAKGNILERFSAQQFPDLHSELNLSSLELGDSALYFCASSRQLYNEQFFGPGTRLTVL.